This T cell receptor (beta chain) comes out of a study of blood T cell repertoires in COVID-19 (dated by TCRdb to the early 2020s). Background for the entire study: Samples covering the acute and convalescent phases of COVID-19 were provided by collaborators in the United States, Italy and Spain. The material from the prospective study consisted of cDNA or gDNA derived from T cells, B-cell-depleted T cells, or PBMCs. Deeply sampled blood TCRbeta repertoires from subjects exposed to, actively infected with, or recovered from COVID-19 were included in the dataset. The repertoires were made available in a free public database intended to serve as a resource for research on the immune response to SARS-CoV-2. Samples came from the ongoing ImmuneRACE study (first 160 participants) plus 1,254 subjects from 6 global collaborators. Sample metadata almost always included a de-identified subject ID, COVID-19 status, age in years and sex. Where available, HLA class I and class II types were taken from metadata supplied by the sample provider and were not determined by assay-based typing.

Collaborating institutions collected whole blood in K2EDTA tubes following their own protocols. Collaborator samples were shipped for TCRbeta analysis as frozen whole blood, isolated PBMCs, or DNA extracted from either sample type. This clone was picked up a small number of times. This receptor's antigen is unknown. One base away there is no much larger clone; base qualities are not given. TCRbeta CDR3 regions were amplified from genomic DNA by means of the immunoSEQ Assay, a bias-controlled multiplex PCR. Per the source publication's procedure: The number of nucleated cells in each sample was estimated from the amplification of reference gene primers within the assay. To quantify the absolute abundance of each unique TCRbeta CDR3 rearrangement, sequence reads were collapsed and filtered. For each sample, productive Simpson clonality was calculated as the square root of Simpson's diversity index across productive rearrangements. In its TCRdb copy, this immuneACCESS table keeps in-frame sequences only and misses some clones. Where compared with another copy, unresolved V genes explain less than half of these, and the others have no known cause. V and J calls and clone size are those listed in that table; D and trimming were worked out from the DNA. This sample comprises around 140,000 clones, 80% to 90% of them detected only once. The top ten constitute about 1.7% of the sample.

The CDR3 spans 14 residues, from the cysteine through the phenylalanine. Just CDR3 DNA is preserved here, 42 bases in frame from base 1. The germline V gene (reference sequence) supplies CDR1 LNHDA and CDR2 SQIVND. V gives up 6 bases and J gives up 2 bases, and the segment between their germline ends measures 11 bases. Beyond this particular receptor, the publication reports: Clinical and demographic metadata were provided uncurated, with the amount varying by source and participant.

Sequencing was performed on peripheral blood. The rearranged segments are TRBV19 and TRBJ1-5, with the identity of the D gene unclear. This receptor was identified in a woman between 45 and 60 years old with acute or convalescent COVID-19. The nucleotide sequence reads TGTGCCAGTAGACCAAGTCAGGGCAATCAGCCCCAGCATTTT. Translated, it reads CASRPSQGNQPQHF.